Below are 2 T cell receptor beta chains sequenced from a single sample in a study of blood T cell repertoires in COVID-19. TCRdb keeps only in-frame clones here, not all; method: immunoSEQ multiplex PCR. The sample lists approximately 360,000 clones; more than 70% were seen once. Material for sequencing was peripheral blood. Source of these receptors: a man aged 40-49 years with acute or convalescent COVID-19.

V gene TRBV28 combines with J gene TRBJ1-3, with D perhaps TRBD1 (5 bases). The CDR3 is 16 amino acids. Germline V lookup: CDR1 MDHEN, CDR2 SYDVKM. V lost 5 bases and J lost 0, with 14 bases in between. CDR3 region: CASSAPDSLSGNTIYF. CDR3 sequence (DNA): TGTGCCAGCAGTGCCCCAGACAGTCTCTCTGGAAACACCATATATTTT.

The chain joins TRBV4-1 to TRBJ2-1, with 10 bases aligning to TRBD2. Germline-derived CDR1 and CDR2 are MGHRA and YSYEKL. The CDR3 is 17 amino acids. V shed 2 bases and J 7 bases; nucleotides not matched to a gene: 11. CDR3 residues: CASSQPTKSGRANEQFF. In nucleotides, the CDR3 is TGCGCCAGCAGCCAACCGACGAAGAGCGGGAGGGCAAATGAGCAGTTCTTC.